This T cell receptor beta chain emerged from a study of cytomegalovirus exposure and HLA in healthy donors (dated by TCRdb to the late 2010s). At the level of the whole study: The 550 to 750 repertoires of the first cohort and the 120 validation repertoires were produced on the same platform, according to a later analysis. The study aimed to test whether signatures of past pathogen exposure could be identified by cataloging public T cell receptors. In addition to the first cohort of approximately 650 subjects, a separate validation cohort of approximately 130 different subjects was used. To predict cytomegalovirus infection status, the study brought together high-throughput TCR immunosequencing, statistical association of individual TCRs with disease status, and machine learning. Broad study findings and their caveats: It was suggested by the authors that the approach could potentially be generalized to other disease states and immunological phenotypes. A few of the identified cytomegalovirus-associated TCR beta chains were confirmed in vitro to be specific for cytomegalovirus antigens. The classifier was reported to diagnose cytomegalovirus status with high specificity and sensitivity in both the original and validation cohorts. The study gave a list of some 150 TCR beta chains associated with cytomegalovirus. Of the cluster scores, approximately 95% were above 0 in a later analysis, which found that TCRs clustered in the first cohort also tended to co-occur in the approximately 120 validation repertoires. While some public TCRs were present in many individuals, most TCR sequences turned up only very rarely across donors. All 120 or so repertoires were used to score co-occurrence in the validation cohort in a later analysis, because that analysis had no HLA typing for the cohort.

Receptors were amplified or captured by the immunoSEQ multiplex PCR assay. On the study's bioinformatics: A statistical classification framework was built to diagnose cytomegalovirus status from the catalog of TCR beta chain sequences. Here the immuneACCESS table is served through TCRdb, limited to in-frame sequences with V and J called. Missing clones are a known gap in these copies; in checked studies unresolved V genes cover under half, and the rest lacks a known reason. D and trimming come from the DNA, and the V and J calls and clone size come from that table. The sample includes roughly 150,000 clones, with approximately 94% observed a single time. The top ten hold around 1.9% of the sample. Of note for this clone: Its binding antigen is unknown. One base away there is no much larger clone; base qualities are not given.

The germline V gene (reference sequence) gives CDR1 as LNHDA and CDR2 as SQIVND. Its CDR3 holds 16 amino acids, cysteine through phenylalanine. Only CDR3 DNA is held: 48 bases, read in frame from base 1. V ends up 5 bases short and J 3 bases short, with an unmatched junction base count of 10. The donors belonged to the validation cohort of over a hundred subjects, which was separate from the approximately 700-subject first cohort. Recombination connected TRBV19 to TRBJ1-5; 7 bases in the junction line up with TRBD1. This clonotype was sampled from a man aged 18 to 29 in good health and CMV-seropositive. Sequenced input: PBMCs. This receptor carries the CDR3 CASSFLDRASNQPQHF. Read as DNA, the sequence is TGTGCCAGTAGTTTCCTCGACAGGGCGTCCAATCAGCCCCAGCATTTT.